The clone carrying this TCR beta chain turned up a few times. Assay: immunoSEQ multiplex PCR; the TCRdb copy retains only in-frame clones and omits some. Among some 120,000 clones, 65% to 90% were seen once, and the ten largest hold 5% to 7.5%. Trimming took 3 bases from V and 0 from J; bases not matched to a gene: 2. Germline V lookup: CDR1 MNHNS, CDR2 SASEGT. The CDR3 extends over 16 amino acids. This entry is derived from a study of blood T cell repertoires in COVID-19. Study-wide context: In each case, the material was cDNA or gDNA derived from T cells, B-cell-depleted T cells, or PBMCs.

Sequenced sample: peripheral blood. The sequence derives from a man older than 75 with active or convalescent COVID-19. The chain links TRBV6-1 to TRBJ2-6; TRBD1 aligns across 7 bases. CDR3 in amino acids: CASSDDRVSGANVLTF. CDR3 nucleotides: TGTGCCAGCAGTGACGACAGGGTCTCTGGGGCCAACGTCCTGACTTTC.